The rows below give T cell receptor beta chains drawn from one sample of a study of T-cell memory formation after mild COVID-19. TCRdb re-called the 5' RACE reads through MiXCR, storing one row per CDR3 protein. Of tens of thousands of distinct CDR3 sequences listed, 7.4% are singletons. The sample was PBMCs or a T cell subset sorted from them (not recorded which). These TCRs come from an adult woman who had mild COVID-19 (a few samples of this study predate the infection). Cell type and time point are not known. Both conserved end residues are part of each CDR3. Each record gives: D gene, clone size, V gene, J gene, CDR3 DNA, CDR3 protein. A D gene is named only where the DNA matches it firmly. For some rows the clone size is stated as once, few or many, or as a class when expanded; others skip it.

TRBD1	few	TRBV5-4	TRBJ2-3	TGTGCCAGCAGCCTGACAGGGAGCACAGATACGCAGTATTTT	CASSLTGSTDTQYF
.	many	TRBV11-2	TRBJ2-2	TGTGCCAGCAGCTCCTCCCTAATTAACGGGGAGCTGTTTTTT	CASSSSLINGELFF
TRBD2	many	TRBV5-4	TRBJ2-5	TGTGCCAGCAGCTTAGGGGGGTCTAGCGGGAGACTTGAGACCCAGTACTTC	CASSLGGSSGRLETQYF
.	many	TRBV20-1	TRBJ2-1	TGCAGTGCAACCTGGTACAATGAGCAGTTCTTC	CSATWYNEQFF
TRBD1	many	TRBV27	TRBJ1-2	TGTGCCAGCAGTTTTGCCAGGGGGTACAACTATGGCTACACCTTC	CASSFARGYNYGYTF
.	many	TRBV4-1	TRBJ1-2	TGCGCCAGCAGCCAAGGAGGGGGTTTCGGTGGCTACACCTTC	CASSQGGGFGGYTF
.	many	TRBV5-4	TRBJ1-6	TGTGCCAGCAGCTTGGGGGGTGAGGGTTCACCCCTCCACTTT	CASSLGGEGSPLHF
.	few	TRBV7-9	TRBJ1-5	TGTGCCAGCAGCTTAATAGGGGACAATCAGCCCCAGCATTTT	CASSLIGDNQPQHF
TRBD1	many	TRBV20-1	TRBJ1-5	TGCAGTGCGAGGGACAGGGGAATTTTCGGCAATCAGCCCCAGCATTTT	CSARDRGIFGNQPQHF
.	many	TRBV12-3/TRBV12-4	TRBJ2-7	TGTGCCAGCAGCTCCCGGAGGGGTCTGGAGCAGTACTTC	CASSSRRGLEQYF
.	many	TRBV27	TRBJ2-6	TGTGCCAGCACCCAATACAGGACGGGTGGGGCCAACGTCCTGACTTTC	CASTQYRTGGANVLTF
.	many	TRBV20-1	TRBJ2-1	TGCAGTGCTAATCCCCTTCAACGACGCAATGAGCAGTTCTTC	CSANPLQRRNEQFF
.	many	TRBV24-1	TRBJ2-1	TGTGCCACCAGTGATTTAGGGGGGGTCTACAATGAGCAGTTCTTC	CATSDLGGVYNEQFF
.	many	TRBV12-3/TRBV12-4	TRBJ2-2	TGTGCCAGCAGTTTAAGGAAGTTGCGGCTACGGAACACCGGGGAGCTGTTTTTT	CASSLRKLRLRNTGELFF
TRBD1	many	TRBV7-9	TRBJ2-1	TGTGCCAGCACCCTCATAGCAGGGGGCCCGGGGGAGCAGTTCTTC	CASTLIAGGPGEQFF
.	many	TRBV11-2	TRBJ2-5	TGTGCCAGCAGCTCAACCGGGGACAAGTGGGAGACCCAGTACTTC	CASSSTGDKWETQYF
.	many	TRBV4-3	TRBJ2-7	TGCGCCAGCAGCCAAGGTTTTGTTCACTCCTACGAGCAGTACTTC	CASSQGFVHSYEQYF
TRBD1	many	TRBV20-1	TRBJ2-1	TGCAGTGCTAACGACAGGGAGCCCAATGAGCAGTTCTTC	CSANDREPNEQFF
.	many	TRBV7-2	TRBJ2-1	TGTGCCAGCAGCTTAATCGTCGGGAATGAGCAGTTCTTC	CASSLIVGNEQFF
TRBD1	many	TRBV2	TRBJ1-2	TGTGCCAGCAGTGATCTTCCCGGACAGGGGGCGCTAGGTGGCTACACCTTC	CASSDLPGQGALGGYTF
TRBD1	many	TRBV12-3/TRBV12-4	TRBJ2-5	TGTGCCAGCAGCATCCCCCAGGGGGCGAATTCAAAGACCCAGTACTTC	CASSIPQGANSKTQYF
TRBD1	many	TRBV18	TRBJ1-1	TGTGCCAGCTCTAGGGACAGAAAGAACACTGAAGCTTTCTTT	CASSRDRKNTEAFF
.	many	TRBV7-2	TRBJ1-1	TGTGCCAGCAGCTTAAAGCAGGGTACTGAAGCTTTCTTT	CASSLKQGTEAFF
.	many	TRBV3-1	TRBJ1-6	TGTGCCAGCAGCCAAGAAGTCTGGGGTTCACCCCTCCACTTT	CASSQEVWGSPLHF
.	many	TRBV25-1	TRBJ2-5	TGTGCCAGCAGTGAAGAGACCCAGTACTTC	CASSEETQYF
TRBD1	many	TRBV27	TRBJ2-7	TGTGCCAGCAGACAGGGGGTTGTCTACGAGCAGTACTTC	CASRQGVVYEQYF
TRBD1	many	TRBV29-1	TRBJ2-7	TGCAGCGCTCAGAATGGACAGGGCTACGAGCAGTACTTC	CSAQNGQGYEQYF
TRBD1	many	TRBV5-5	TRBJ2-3	TGTGCCAGCAGCAGAGGGACAGGAGGAGATACGCAGTATTTT	CASSRGTGGDTQYF
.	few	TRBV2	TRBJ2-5	TGTGCCAGCAGTGAGAGTCCGGGGGAGACCCAGTACTTC	CASSESPGETQYF
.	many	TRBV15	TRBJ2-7	TGTGCCACCAGCAGAGATGTTTCGCTCAGGGAACGTTTGAACGAGCAGTACTTC	CATSRDVSLRERLNEQYF
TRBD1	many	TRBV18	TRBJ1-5	TGTGCCAGCTCACCAGGAGACAGGGGGCTTCGCAATCAGCCCCAGCATTTT	CASSPGDRGLRNQPQHF
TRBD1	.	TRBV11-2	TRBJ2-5	TGTGCCAGCAGCCGGGGACAGGGAATTTGGGAGACCCAGTACTTC	CASSRGQGIWETQYF
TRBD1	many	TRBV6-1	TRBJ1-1	TGTGCCAGCAGTAGAACAGGGGAAGGGACTGAAGCTTTCTTT	CASSRTGEGTEAFF
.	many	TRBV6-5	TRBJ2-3	TGTGCCAGCAGTTACTCACAGGTTCTCACAGATACGCAGTATTTT	CASSYSQVLTDTQYF
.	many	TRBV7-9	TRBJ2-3	TGTGCCAGCAGCTTAGCGAGGGCCGCGTTGACAGATACGCAGTATTTT	CASSLARAALTDTQYF
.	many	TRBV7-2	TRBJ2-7	TGTGCCAGCAGCTCCCTTGTCAGGGCTTACGAGCAGTACTTC	CASSSLVRAYEQYF
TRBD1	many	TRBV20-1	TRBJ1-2	TGCAGTGCTAGGACAGGGCCAAACTATGGCTACACCTTC	CSARTGPNYGYTF
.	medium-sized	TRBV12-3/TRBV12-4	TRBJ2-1	TGTGCCAGCAGGACCAGGGCGGGCTCGGGCAATGAGCAGTTCTTC	CASRTRAGSGNEQFF
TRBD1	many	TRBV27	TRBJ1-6	TGTGCCAGCAGTCAGGGGGGACAGGGGAGTTCACCCCTCCACTTT	CASSQGGQGSSPLHF
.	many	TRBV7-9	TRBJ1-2	TGTGCCAGCAGCTTAGCAGGGGGGGTAACTGATGGCTACACCTTC	CASSLAGGVTDGYTF
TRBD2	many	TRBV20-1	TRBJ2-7	TGCAGTGCTAGACATAGCGGGAAGAGCTCCTACGAGCAGTACTTC	CSARHSGKSSYEQYF
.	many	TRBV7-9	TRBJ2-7	TGTGCCAGCAGCTTAGGGGCGGGCCTGCTGGGGCAGTACTTC	CASSLGAGLLGQYF